The present T cell receptor beta chain was sequenced within a study of blood T cell repertoires in COVID-19. CDR1 is LNHDA, CDR2 SQIVND, per germline (reference sequence). V gave up 7 bases and J gave up 0 bases, with 12 bases separating them. The CDR3 extends over 15 amino acids. TCRdb keeps only in-frame clones here, not all; method: immunoSEQ multiplex PCR. There are 290,000 or so clones in the sample; approximately 91% occur only once, and 2.2% lies in the top ten. This chain links TRBV19 with TRBJ2-2, with unresolved D. Sequencing was done on a sample of peripheral blood. This clonotype was sampled from a woman in her 30s with COVID-19, enrolled during active disease. Written as DNA, the CDR3 is TGTGCCAGTATTGGTGTGACACCGAACACCGGGGAGCTGTTTTTT. Residues: CASIGVTPNTGELFF.